The 20 T cell receptor beta chains below were found in one sample sequenced in a study of blood T cell repertoires in COVID-19. The table came from immunoSEQ multiplex PCR; TCRdb's copy has only in-frame clones and leaves some out. The sample shows 250,000 or so clones, 87% of them seen only once. The source material was PBMCs or T cells enriched from blood (not recorded which). Receptors were obtained from a man in his thirties or forties who had recovered from COVID-19.

The V gene is TRBV10-3, the J gene TRBJ1-5; D ambiguous. CDR3 length: 16 residues. V lost 10 bases to trimming and J lost 1 base, with 20 bases between them. Germline loops: CDR1 ENHRY, CDR2 SYGVKD. CDR3 nucleotide sequence: TGTGCCACTAGCCACCCTCCCTCCGGGAGCAATCAGCCCCAGCATTTT. This gives the protein CATSHPPSGSNQPQHF.

The V gene is TRBV28, the J gene TRBJ1-5; D ambiguous. The CDR3 loop spans 13 amino acids. V was shortened by 6 bases and J by 6 bases, with 12 bases between the two germline ends. Looked up from germline, CDR1 is MDHEN and CDR2 is SYDVKM. The CDR3 DNA is TGTGCCAGCAGCGGGGTGGGTGTTCAGCCCCAGCATTTT. As protein: CASSGVGVQPQHF.

This rearrangement joins TRBV3-1 (or the pseudogene TRBV3-2) to TRBJ1-1; D is undetermined. V lost 10 bases to trimming and J lost 4 bases, with 10 bases between them. Germline values: CDR1 LGHDT, CDR2 YNNKEL (reference sequence). The CDR3 has 11 residues. CDR3 sequence: CATRGGTEAFF. The CDR3 DNA reads TGTGCCACCCGAGGAGGCACTGAAGCTTTCTTT.

The sample holds one count of this clone. The gene calls are TRBV5-1 and TRBJ2-1; TRBD2 matches 7 bases. The CDR3 has 16 residues. J gave up 6 bases and V 0 bases, and 9 bases lay outside the gene matches. Germline lookup yields CDR1 SGHRS and CDR2 YFSETQ. The chain's CDR3 is CASSLGLGGYGNEQFF. CDR3 nucleotide sequence: TGCGCCAGCAGCTTGGGGCTGGGGGGGTATGGCAATGAGCAGTTCTTC.

The J gene is TRBJ2-2, the V gene TRBV3-1 (or the pseudogene TRBV3-2), with D unresolved. The V gene's germline CDR1 is LGHDT and CDR2 YNNKEL (reference sequence). V shed 0 bases and J shed 8 bases, with 10 bases lying between them. This CDR3 contains 14 residues. The CDR3 bases are TGTGCCAGCAGCCAAGAGAGTGTGCCGGGGGAGCTGTTTTTT. This encodes CASSQESVPGELFF.

This clone appeared a few times. V usage is TRBV5-6 and J usage is TRBJ2-7; 7 bases map to TRBD1. Germline V gives CDR1 SGHDT, CDR2 YYEEEE. This CDR3 spans 16 amino acids. With V trimmed by 4 bases and J by 2 bases, 12 bases remained unmatched. The CDR3 is CASSPVQGTWAYEQYF. The CDR3 DNA sequence: TGTGCCAGCAGCCCAGTACAGGGGACCTGGGCCTACGAGCAGTACTTC.

The CDR3 loop is CAFQVKPGQGAMNSPLHF. The CDR3 DNA reads as TGTGCCTTTCAGGTTAAACCGGGACAGGGGGCGATGAATTCACCCCTCCACTTT. This sequence joins TRBV30 and TRBJ1-6, with 12 bases identical to TRBD1. J lost 7 bases, V lost 7 bases, and 17 bases had no gene match. The CDR3 runs 18 residues. CDR1 GTSNPN and CDR2 SVGIG come from the germline V gene (reference sequence).

The chain recombines TRBV19 with TRBJ1-1; 8 nucleotides match TRBD1. The germline V gene encodes CDR1 LNHDA and CDR2 SQIVND (reference sequence). This CDR3 is 15 amino acids long. V lost 5 bases and J lost 1; bases outside the gene matches: 6. The DNA of the CDR3 is TGTGCCAGTAGTCTCGTGGGGACAGGGAACACTGAAGCTTTCTTT. This sequence encodes CASSLVGTGNTEAFF.

The chain joins TRBV16 to TRBJ2-3; possibly TRBD2 for D (6 bases). CDR1 KGHSY and CDR2 FQNENV come from the germline V gene. The ends were cut back, 2 bases at V and 0 bases at J, with 18 bases in the middle. The length of the CDR3 is 18 residues. The CDR3, as DNA: TGTGCCAGCAGCCAACGGGGGATCGGTGGTATGAGCACAGATACGCAGTATTTT. Translated, it gives CASSQRGIGGMSTDTQYF.

This chain uses TRBV6-5 with TRBJ1-5, with TRBD1 matching over 7 bases. The CDR3 is made up of 16 amino acids. V trimming: 4 bases; J trimming: 0 bases; junction bases outside the gene matches: 6. Germline V gene lookup returns CDR1 MNHEY and CDR2 SVGAGI. CDR3 DNA sequence: TGTGCCAGCAGTTCCGACACAGGGGATAGCAATCAGCCCCAGCATTTT. Translation: CASSSDTGDSNQPQHF.

The rearrangement joins TRBV3-1 (or the pseudogene TRBV3-2) to TRBJ2-3; perhaps TRBD1 as D (6 bases). V gave up 6 bases and J gave up 2 bases, with 24 bases separating them. Germline V gives CDR1 LGHDT, CDR2 YNNKEL (reference sequence). This CDR3 contains 18 residues. The CDR3 here is CASRTLSRGEPNTDTQYF. DNA for the CDR3: TGTGCCAGCAGAACCCTAAGCAGGGGAGAACCCAACACAGATACGCAGTATTTT.

This sequence joins TRBV19 and TRBJ2-7, with TRBD2 matching 7 bases. The CDR3 is 14 amino acids. V was clipped by 7 bases and J by 6 bases; unmatched bases: 12. CDR1 is LNHDA, CDR2 SQIVND, per germline (reference sequence). The CDR3 spells CASKSGGTPFEQYF. The CDR3 coding sequence is TGTGCCAGTAAATCGGGGGGAACTCCCTTCGAGCAGTACTTC.

This clone showed up many times. The chain is built from TRBV12-3 or TRBV12-4 and TRBJ1-1; D is perhaps TRBD1 (6 bases). The CDR3 covers 13 residues. V shed 7 bases and J shed 4 bases, with 13 bases lying between them. CDR3 sequence reads: CASTLTGSTEAFF. In DNA form, the CDR3 reads TGTGCCAGCACTCTAACAGGGAGCACTGAAGCTTTCTTT.

DNA of the CDR3: TGTGCCAGCAGCCAATCCAGGGACTTCTACGAGCAGTACTTC. It codes for CASSQSRDFYEQYF. This chain uses TRBV16 with TRBJ2-7; the D gene is possibly TRBD2 (6 bases). V was trimmed by 0 bases and J by 3 bases, leaving 9 bases between them. The germline CDR1 and CDR2 sequences are KGHSY and FQNENV. The CDR3 is made up of 14 amino acids. Full variable domain (rest looked up from reference TRBV16 and TRBJ2-7): GEEVAQTPKHLVRGEGQKAKLYCAPIKGHSYVFWYQQVLKNEFKFLISFQNENVFDETGMPKERFSAKCLPNSPCSLEIQATKLEDSAVYFCASSQSRDFYEQYFGPGTRLTVT.

V usage is TRBV30 and J usage is TRBJ2-2, with D unresolved. CDR3 length: 15 residues. Trimming removed 0 bases at V and 3 bases at J, with 11 bases between. Germline V CDR1 and CDR2: GTSNPN, SVGIG (reference sequence). CDR3 in amino acids: CAWSVGSSYTGELFF. The CDR3 bases are TGTGCCTGGAGTGTGGGCAGCTCCTACACCGGGGAGCTGTTTTTT. The full variable domain, in which reference TRBV30 and TRBJ2-2 provide the parts outside the CDR3, is SQTIHQWPATLVQPVGSPLSLECTVEGTSNPNLYWYRQAAGRGLQLLFYSVGIGQISSEVPQNLSASRPQDRQFILSSKKLLLSDSGFYLCAWSVGSSYTGELFFGEGSRLTVL.

The V gene is TRBV28, the J gene TRBJ1-1; 7 positions agree with TRBD1. CDR1 and CDR2 (germline): MDHEN, SYDVKM. CDR3 length equals 15 residues. V lost 4 bases to trimming and J lost 6 bases; unmatched junction nucleotides: 11. In DNA, the CDR3 is TGTGCCAGCAGTTCCCCGACAGGGCGGGTTTCTGAAGCTTTCTTT. This encodes CASSSPTGRVSEAFF.

V and J are TRBV7-9 and TRBJ2-5, with TRBD2 matching 12 bases. CDR3 length: 15 amino acids. Trimming cost V 4 bases and J 4 bases; bases outside gene matches: 4. Germline values: CDR1 SEHNR, CDR2 FQNEAQ (reference sequence). The CDR3 region has the DNA TGTGCCAGCAGCTCACTAGCGGGGGGTTTAGAGACCCAGTACTTC. Protein product: CASSSLAGGLETQYF.

CDR3 loop: CASSPRDRNNEKLFF. CDR3 sequence (DNA): TGTGCCAGCAGCCCCCGGGACAGAAATAATGAAAAACTGTTTTTT. The chain couples TRBV13 to TRBJ1-4; 7 positions agree with TRBD1. With 5 bases clipped from V and 4 bases from J, the junction kept 7 bases outside the gene matches. The CDR3 sequence is 15 residues long. From germline, CDR1 is PRHDT and CDR2 FYEKMQ (reference sequence).

This sequence joins TRBV5-6 and TRBJ1-2; D remains unclear. The V gene's germline CDR1 is SGHDT and CDR2 YYEEEE. The CDR3 runs to 13 residues. V was clipped by 2 bases and J by 2 bases, with 7 bases between them. The CDR3 nucleotides are TGTGCCAGCAGCTTTGGCAGAAACTATGGCTACACCTTC. Amino acids: CASSFGRNYGYTF. The complete variable domain, with remaining parts taken from reference TRBV5-6 and TRBJ1-2, reads DAGVTQSPTHLIKTRGQQVTLRCSPKSGHDTVSWYQQALGQGPQFIFQYYEEEERQRGNFPDRFSGHQFPNYSSELNVNALLLGDSALYLCASSFGRNYGYTFGSGTRLTVV.

The CDR3 coding sequence is TGTGCCTGGGAACGACAGATAACTAACTATGGCTACACCTTC. Encoded protein: CAWERQITNYGYTF. This chain links TRBV30 with TRBJ1-2; TRBD1 is a possible D gene (5 bases). Germline CDR1 reads GTSNPN; CDR2 reads SVGIG (reference sequence). CDR3 size: 14 residues. V was trimmed by 5 bases and J by 0 bases, leaving 13 bases between them.